Each of the 30 T cell receptor beta chains below was sequenced from the same sample in a study of identical twins. TCRdb analysed the 5' RACE reads with MiXCR anew, one entry per CDR3 protein. This sample yields approximately 140,000 distinct CDR3 sequences, of which 3% to 4% are seen a single time; around 8.1% belongs to the top ten. The sample comprised memory T cells sorted from blood. These TCRs come from a man aged 18 to 30 in good health.

This clonotype was observed at least ten times. This chain connects TRBV5-1 to TRBJ2-1; perhaps TRBD2 as D (7 bases). Trimming removed 6 bases at V and 8 bases at J, with 21 bases between. Germline CDR1 is SGHRS and CDR2 is YFSETQ. There are 15 residues in the CDR3. CDR3 protein: CASTLGGGAGDEQFF. The CDR3 nucleotides read TGCGCCAGCACCCTTGGAGGGGGGGCCGGCGATGAGCAGTTCTTC.

The sample holds many counts of this clonotype. The V call is TRBV10-3, the J call TRBJ2-5, with 13 bases fitting TRBD2. V lost 6 bases, J lost 4 bases, and 20 bases stayed unmatched. Per germline, CDR1 ENHRY and CDR2 SYGVKD. CDR3 length: 20 residues. CDR3 in amino acids: CAISRTSGSSGIPSGETQYF. In nucleotides, the CDR3 is TGTGCCATCAGCCGGACTAGCGGGAGCTCCGGTATTCCCAGTGGAGAGACCCAGTACTTC.

This clonotype was counted at least ten times. The chain carries TRBV12-3 or TRBV12-4 and TRBJ2-3; D not certain. The length of the CDR3 is 12 residues. Trimming cost V 7 bases and J 2 bases, with 7 bases left between them. The CDR3 region has the DNA TGTGCCAGCACCCCTGTCACAGATACGCAGTATTTT. This codes for CASTPVTDTQYF.

Many counts were recorded for this clonotype. The chain has TRBV12-3 or TRBV12-4 and TRBJ2-1; D possibly matches TRBD1 or TRBD2 (7 bases each). Trimming pared 7 bases from V and 3 bases from J, leaving 19 bases between. This CDR3 spans 16 amino acids. The CDR3 loop is CASTKQGRAFYNEQFF. DNA of the CDR3: TGTGCCAGCACTAAACAGGGGAGGGCCTTCTACAATGAGCAGTTCTTC.

This clonotype showed up many times. J is TRBJ2-6 and V is TRBV25-1; the D is unclear. The CDR3 is 15 amino acids. Germline-derived CDR1 and CDR2 are MGHDK and SYGVNS. Trimming shortened V by 5 bases and J by 0 bases, and 8 bases separated the two germline ends. CDR3 residues: CASSPDASGANVLTF. CDR3 in DNA: TGTGCCAGCAGTCCGGACGCCTCTGGGGCCAACGTCCTGACTTTC.

This clonotype has a count of ten or more. The chain couples TRBV12-3 or TRBV12-4 to TRBJ1-5, with D perhaps matching TRBD1 (5 bases). Trimming took 4 bases from V and 6 from J, leaving 10 bases between them. CDR3 size: 13 residues. CDR3 sequence reads: CASSSGLRQPQHF. DNA of the CDR3: TGTGCCAGCAGTTCAGGGCTTCGTCAGCCCCAGCATTTT.

At least ten counts were recorded for this clonotype. The CDR3 region is CASSSADTQYF. DNA of the CDR3: TGTGCCAGCAGCAGCGCAGATACGCAGTATTTT. The chain links TRBV28 to TRBJ2-3; D is undetermined. CDR1 and CDR2 (germline): MDHEN, SYDVKM. V was clipped by 6 bases and J by 4 bases, with 5 bases between them. The CDR3 loop spans 11 amino acids.

Note on this clonotype: A much bigger clone sits one base away, suggesting this may be a read error. The chain links TRBV28 to TRBJ1-4, with 10 nucleotides matching TRBD1. Per the germline V gene, CDR1 is MDHEN and CDR2 is SYDVKM. Trimming cost V 5 bases and J 6 bases; bases outside gene matches: 6. The CDR3 sequence is 15 residues long. The CDR3 spells CASSTTGTGDEKLFF. CDR3 DNA sequence: TGTGCCAGCAGTACGACCGGGACAGGGGATGAAAAACTGTTTTTT. The whole variable domain, filled in from reference TRBV28 and TRBJ1-4, reads DVKVTQSSRYLVKRTGEKVFLECVQDMDHENMFWYRQDPGLGLRLIYFSYDVKMKEKGDIPEGYSVSREKKERFSLILESASTNQTSMYLCASSTTGTGDEKLFFGSGTQLSVL.

This clonotype is judged large. The CDR3 loop reads CASSLGLSEIDEQFF. CDR3 nucleotide sequence: TGTGCCAGCAGCTTAGGGCTATCTGAAATCGATGAGCAGTTCTTC. V gene TRBV7-9 combines with J gene TRBJ2-1; D unclear. The CDR3 is 15 residues long. Germline lookup yields CDR1 SEHNR and CDR2 FQNEAQ (reference sequence). Between the trimmed V and J ends, which lost 1 base and 8 bases, there was a span of 15 bases.

This clonotype was counted ten times or more. The chain links TRBV6-5 to TRBJ2-5; D is undetermined. Trimming removed 0 bases from V and 2 bases from J, with 13 bases in between. The CDR3 runs 16 residues. Germline assignment: CDR1 MNHEY and CDR2 SVGAGI. Here the CDR3 reads CASSYSRSHRQETQYF. CDR3 sequence (DNA): TGTGCCAGCAGTTACTCGAGGTCCCACAGACAAGAGACCCAGTACTTC.

This clonotype was seen ten or more times. In DNA, the CDR3 is TGTGCCAGCAGCTCGACAGGGGGCGTAGCCAAAAACATTCAGTACTTC. This translates into CASSSTGGVAKNIQYF. This rearrangement joins TRBV5-5 to TRBJ2-4, with TRBD1 identical over 10 bases. CDR3 length equals 16 residues. V lost 3 bases to trimming and J lost 0 bases; unmatched junction nucleotides: 3. CDR1 and CDR2 from the germline V gene are SGHKS and YYEKEE (reference sequence).

This clonotype turned up a few times. The V and J genes are TRBV6-2 or TRBV6-3 and TRBJ2-4; a weak D match, TRBD2 (6 bases). Trimming left V 0 bases short and J 1 base short, with 16 bases between. This CDR3 region has 18 residues. Per the germline V gene, CDR1 is MNHEY and CDR2 is SVGEGT. CDR3 sequence: CASSYSREYDVAKNIQYF. Written as DNA, the CDR3 is TGTGCCAGCAGTTACTCACGGGAGTACGATGTGGCCAAAAACATTCAGTACTTC.

This clonotype was seen repeatedly, ten times or more. V and J are TRBV5-6 and TRBJ2-1, with D possibly matching TRBD2 (5 bases). Germline V gene data show CDR1 as SGHDT and CDR2 as YYEEEE. The CDR3 consists of 15 residues. V lost 1 base to trimming and J lost 0 bases, with 8 bases between them. The CDR3 here is CASSLLGSSYNEQFF. DNA of the CDR3: TGTGCCAGCAGCTTGTTGGGGAGCTCCTACAATGAGCAGTTCTTC.

This clonotype was observed many times. V is TRBV5-1 and J is TRBJ2-1, with 9 positions matching TRBD2. The germline CDR1 and CDR2 sequences are SGHRS and YFSETQ. The junction had 6 bases not matched to a gene; V was cut back by 4 bases and J by 7 bases. CDR3 length: 14 amino acids. CDR3 nucleotides: TGCGCCAGCAGCGCGGGAGGGGTCGGGAATGAGCAGTTCTTC. This codes for CASSAGGVGNEQFF.

This clonotype came up a few times. V is TRBV7-8 and J is TRBJ2-7, with a possible D match to TRBD2 (5 bases). The V end lost 0 bases, the J end lost 3 bases, and 15 bases lay between the germline ends. Per germline, CDR1 SGHVS and CDR2 FQNEAQ. The CDR3 consists of 16 residues. The CDR3 here is CASSLARRFGDYEQYF. The DNA for the CDR3 is TGTGCCAGCAGCTTAGCTCGGCGGTTCGGGGACTACGAGCAGTACTTC.

There are a few counts of this clonotype. The chain links TRBV21-1 to TRBJ2-7; the D call of TRBD1 is as the table states it, not checked on the DNA. TRBV21-1 is a pseudogene segment. This CDR3 has 14 residues. In nucleotides, the CDR3 is TGTGCCAGCAGCCGGACAGGGGAGTCTGGCGAGCAGTACTTC. This translates into CASSRTGESGEQYF.

This clonotype came up a few times. The chain carries TRBV30 and TRBJ1-3, with 8 bases fitting TRBD1. V shed 4 bases and J 4 bases; nucleotides not matched to a gene: 6. CDR1 and CDR2 (germline): GTSNPN, SVGIG (reference sequence). The CDR3 consists of 14 residues. The CDR3 DNA sequence: TGTGCCTGGAACCAGGGGGCGCAAGGAAACACCATATATTTT. This encodes CAWNQGAQGNTIYF.

This clonotype was counted many times. This sequence joins TRBV6-1 and TRBJ2-1; 7 positions match TRBD1. CDR1 MNHNS and CDR2 SASEGT come from the germline V gene. CDR3 size: 13 residues. The J segment lost 6 bases and the V segment lost 6 bases, leaving 5 bases of the junction unmatched. The CDR3: CASRTGMGNEQFF. In nucleotides, the CDR3 is TGTGCCAGCAGGACAGGGATGGGCAATGAGCAGTTCTTC.

This clonotype was detected many times. This CDR3 is CASSLYAPRATEAFF. CDR3 coding DNA: TGTGCCAGCAGTTTATATGCTCCCCGGGCCACTGAAGCTTTCTTT. The chain carries TRBV28 and TRBJ1-1; D is ambiguous. This CDR3 spans 15 amino acids. Germline CDR1 reads MDHEN; CDR2 reads SYDVKM. Trimming removed 1 base from V and 4 bases from J, with 13 bases in between.

At least ten counts were recorded for this clonotype. The V call is TRBV4-3, the J call TRBJ2-5, with no clear D. The CDR3 runs 14 residues. V lost 0 bases, J lost 5 bases, and 10 bases lay in between. Germline loops: CDR1 LGHNA, CDR2 YSLEER. CDR3 DNA: TGCGCCAGCAGCCAAGAAGCGTTTAGGGAGACCCAGTACTTC. It codes for CASSQEAFRETQYF.

This clonotype has a count of ten or more. V usage is TRBV18 and J usage is TRBJ2-5, with 7 bases fitting TRBD1. This CDR3 region has 13 residues. In germline, CDR1 is KGHSH, CDR2 LQKENI. The J segment lost 3 bases and the V segment lost 4 bases, leaving 2 bases of the junction unmatched. CDR3 residues: CASSLGTEETQYF. CDR3 nucleotide sequence: TGTGCCAGCTCACTTGGGACAGAAGAGACCCAGTACTTC.

This clonotype was detected many times. V usage is TRBV7-8 and J usage is TRBJ2-1; D unresolved. The CDR3 sequence is 14 residues long. V shed 5 bases and J shed 9 bases, with 17 bases lying between them. From germline, CDR1 is SGHVS and CDR2 FQNEAQ. CDR3: CASSPIGLLAEQFF. The CDR3 DNA reads TGTGCCAGCAGCCCAATCGGGCTCCTGGCTGAGCAGTTCTTC.

This clonotype has ten or more counts. CDR3 coding DNA: TGTGCCAGCAGCCTAATGGACAGGGGGCTCCTCCACTTT. Protein: CASSLMDRGLLHF. V usage is TRBV7-2 and J usage is TRBJ1-6; 11 positions match TRBD1. The ends lost 5 bases at V and 15 bases at J; junction bases unmatched: 6. The germline V gene has CDR1 SGHTA and CDR2 FQGNSA. The CDR3 extends over 13 amino acids.

The chain is built from TRBV3-1 and TRBJ2-2; 8 nucleotides line up with TRBD1. V was clipped by 5 bases and J by 6 bases; unmatched bases: 5. CDR1 and CDR2 (germline): LGHDT, YNNKEL (reference sequence). The CDR3 contains 14 residues. CDR3: CASSIGQGAGELFF. The CDR3, as DNA: TGTGCCAGCAGCATCGGACAGGGAGCCGGGGAGCTGTTTTTT.

The chain employs TRBV27 and TRBJ1-6, with 7 bases aligning to TRBD1. The V segment lost 8 bases and the J segment 9 bases; nucleotides outside the gene matches: 10. The length of the CDR3 is 14 residues. Germline values: CDR1 MNHEY, CDR2 SMNVEV (reference sequence). The DNA for the CDR3 is TGTGCCAGCGCGTACCCGGGACAGCTTTCACCCCTCCACTTT. Translation: CASAYPGQLSPLHF.

This clonotype was picked up many times. CDR3 DNA: TGTGCCAGCAGCGGACAGCAGGCGGATACGCAGTATTTT. Its protein is CASSGQQADTQYF. The chain is built from TRBV9 and TRBJ2-3; TRBD1 might be the D (5 bases). V was trimmed by 3 bases and J by 6 bases, leaving 11 bases between them. The CDR3 spans 13 residues. Germline CDR1 is SGDLS and CDR2 is YYNGEE.

This clonotype was observed at least ten times. The chain employs TRBV5-1 and TRBJ2-2, with a weak D call TRBD2 (6 bases). Trimming pared 0 bases from V and 6 bases from J, leaving 15 bases between. The CDR3 has 16 amino acids. The germline V gene encodes CDR1 SGHRS and CDR2 YFSETQ. The CDR3: CASSLDQGLLAGELFF. CDR3 sequence (DNA): TGCGCCAGCAGCTTGGACCAGGGACTGCTAGCCGGGGAGCTGTTTTTT.

This clonotype has at least ten counts. This sequence joins TRBV5-5 and TRBJ2-2; D is undetermined. V dropped 0 bases and J dropped 3 bases, with 6 bases sitting between them. Germline-derived CDR1 and CDR2 are SGHKS and YYEKEE (reference sequence). CDR3 length: 14 residues. DNA of the CDR3: TGTGCCAGCAGCTTGGCACCCTACACCGGGGAGCTGTTTTTT. It specifies CASSLAPYTGELFF.

The chain uses TRBV29-1 and TRBJ2-5, with D perhaps matching TRBD1 (6 bases). Per the germline V gene, CDR1 is SQVTM and CDR2 is ANQGSEA. CDR3 size: 12 residues. V lost 3 bases and J lost 5, with 10 bases in between. For the CDR3, the DNA is TGCAGCGTTGAGGGGGCGCGGGAGACCCAGTACTTC. This translates into CSVEGARETQYF.

This clonotype has a count of ten or more. V and J are TRBV9 and TRBJ2-7, with D hard to call. With 0 bases removed from V and 3 bases from J, the gap between germline ends came to 13 bases. This CDR3 is 15 amino acids long. Germline CDR1 SGDLS, CDR2 YYNGEE. DNA for the CDR3: TGTGCCAGCAGCGTAGGACGGGCCGGTCTCTACGAGCAGTACTTC. As protein: CASSVGRAGLYEQYF.